Below, 21 T cell receptor beta chains from the same sample are listed, as sequenced in a study of T cells in Graves' hyperthyroidism and ophthalmopathy. TCR beta CDR3 regions were amplified from RNA. HTBI primers drove first-round RT-PCR of the TCR CDR3. TCRdb ran MiXCR on the multiplex PCR reads and lists one entry per CDR3 protein. The table has 400,000 to 500,000 distinct CDR3 sequences, roughly 14% seen once. The source material was blood. The origin of the receptors is a woman between 18 and 30 years old with Graves' hyperthyroidism.

In its sample, this clonotype was seen many times. V and J are TRBV15 and TRBJ1-5; 7 bases align to TRBD1. From germline, CDR1 is LNHNV and CDR2 YYDKDF (reference sequence). The CDR3 contains 14 residues. V trimming: 8 bases; J trimming: 0 bases; junction bases outside the gene matches: 4. The CDR3 loop reads CATGRTGSNQPQHF. DNA of the CDR3: TGTGCCACCGGGAGGACAGGTAGCAATCAGCCCCAGCATTTT.

On this clonotype itself: This may be a read error: a much more frequent sequence differs by one nucleotide. The gene calls are TRBV30 and TRBJ2-7; the D gene is possibly TRBD1 (5 bases). In germline, CDR1 is GTSNPN, CDR2 SVGIG (reference sequence). The CDR3 contains 13 residues. The V end lost 2 bases, the J end lost 3 bases, and 11 bases lay between the germline ends. The CDR3 bases are TGTGCCTGGAGTAGCAGCCAGGGCTACGAGCAGTACTTC. Its protein product is CAWSSSQGYEQYF. The variable domain in full, completed from reference TRBV30 and TRBJ2-7, reads SQTIHQWPATLVQPVGSPLSLECTVEGTSNPNLYWYRQAAGRGLQLLFYSVGIGQISSEVPQNLSASRPQDRQFILSSKKLLLSDSGFYLCAWSSSQGYEQYFGPGTRLTVT.

This clonotype has only a few counts. A clone one base away is much larger, so this may be a read error. The V and J genes are TRBV12-3 or TRBV12-4 and TRBJ2-6; D not certain. CDR3 length equals 14 residues. CDR3 sequence: CTSSWGSGANVLTF. The CDR3 nucleotides are TGTACCAGCAGTTGGGGCTCTGGGGCCAACGTCCTGACTTTC.

This clonotype was detected only a few times. The chain recombines TRBV6-1 with TRBJ2-7; 7 positions match TRBD2. The V gene's germline CDR1 is MNHNS and CDR2 SASEGT. This CDR3 has 15 amino acids. With V trimmed by 5 bases and J by 7 bases, 14 bases remained unmatched. The CDR3 spells CASSSRAAGEEEQYF. CDR3 sequence (DNA): TGTGCCAGCAGTTCCCGGGCCGCGGGAGAAGAAGAGCAGTACTTC.

The chain combines TRBV10-2 with TRBJ2-3; 8 nucleotides agree with TRBD2. This CDR3 contains 15 residues. Germline CDR1 WSHSY, CDR2 SAAADI. V shed 1 base and J 9 bases; nucleotides not matched to a gene: 9. The CDR3 nucleotides read TGCGCCAGCAGTGAGTGGTTCAGCGGGAGTAACACGCAGTATTTT. This sequence encodes CASSEWFSGSNTQYF.

This clonotype was seen just once. It is unclear where the CDR3 begins or ends on the DNA, so no DNA is shown, and the CDR3 is as TCRdb lists it. The J gene is TRBJ1-1, the V gene TRBV11-3; the table's D call of TRBD1 was not tested on the DNA. Inclusive of both ends, the CDR3 amounts to 21 amino acids. The germline CDR1 and CDR2 sequences are SGHNT and YENEEA. The CDR3 sequence: CASSFYICSATRTGLNTEAFF.

As regards this clonotype: Being one base from a much bigger clone, this may be a read error. V usage is TRBV28 and J usage is TRBJ2-2; D is uncertain. The CDR3 loop spans 13 amino acids. Looked up from germline, CDR1 is MDHEN and CDR2 is SYDVKM. The CDR3 loop is CASSFTITEELFF. The CDR3 DNA follows: TGTGCCAGCAGTTTTACTATCACCGAGGAGCTGTTTTTT.

This clonotype turned up a few times. The rearrangement uses TRBV19 and TRBJ2-2; a possible D gene is TRBD2 (5 bases). Germline V gives CDR1 LNHDA, CDR2 SQIVND (reference sequence). This CDR3 has 18 residues. V was trimmed by 3 bases and J by 4 bases, leaving 21 bases between them. Here the CDR3 DNA reads TGTGCCAGTAGTATGGGCGGTTTGGGAGACCGTCTCACCGGGGAGCTGTTTTTT. It encodes CASSMGGLGDRLTGELFF.

This clonotype was found many times. CDR3 DNA sequence: TGTGCCACCGGATTTAGCGGGAGGGCCGGGGAGCTGTTTTTT. Residues: CATGFSGRAGELFF. J is TRBJ2-2 and V is TRBV11-2, with 11 bases that match TRBD2. V lost 10 bases, J lost 6 bases, and 7 bases stayed unmatched. The CDR3 covers 14 residues. The germline V gene has CDR1 SGHAT and CDR2 FQNNGV. The full variable domain, rest sourced from reference TRBV11-2 and TRBJ2-2, is EAGVAQSPRYKIIEKRQSVAFWCNPISGHATLYWYQQILGQGPKLLIQFQNNGVVDDSQLPKDRFSAERLKGVDSTLKIQPAKLEDSAVYLCATGFSGRAGELFFGEGSRLTVL.

This clonotype was counted at least ten times. The chain has TRBV12-3 or TRBV12-4 and TRBJ2-3; maybe TRBD1 (5 bases). The length of the CDR3 is 14 residues. V was trimmed by 6 bases and J by 4 bases, leaving 14 bases between them. In nucleotides, the CDR3 is TGTGCCAGCAGCAAAGCCTTAGGGGCAGATACGCAGTATTTT. It encodes CASSKALGADTQYF.

This clonotype was seen just once. The rearrangement uses TRBV6-2 or TRBV6-3 and TRBJ2-3; D gene unclear. Germline CDR1 reads MNHEY; CDR2 reads SVGEGT. Trimming shortened V by 0 bases and J by 5 bases, and 12 bases separated the two germline ends. There are 15 residues in the CDR3. CDR3 DNA: TGTGCCAGCAGTTACTCTGGCGGTATCCGAGATACGCAGTATTTT. Translated: CASSYSGGIRDTQYF.

The chain combines TRBV20-1 with TRBJ1-4; a weak D match, TRBD1 (5 bases). CDR1 and CDR2 from the germline V gene are DFQATT and SNEGSKA (reference sequence). The CDR3 loop spans 13 amino acids. V lost 3 bases and J lost 10, with 15 bases in between. In DNA, the CDR3 is TGCAGTGCTAGGGGGCCGGCAGGAGGAAAACTGTTTTTT. As protein: CSARGPAGGKLFF.

This clonotype was counted between two and nine times. The chain's CDR3 is CASSVGGSLNEQFF. CDR3 coding DNA: TGTGCCAGCAGCGTAGGAGGATCCCTTAATGAGCAGTTCTTC. J is TRBJ2-1 and V is TRBV9; D is unresolved. The CDR3 has 14 residues. The germline gives CDR1 SGDLS, CDR2 YYNGEE. V was shortened by 0 bases and J by 7 bases, with 11 bases between the two germline ends.

Many counts were recorded for this clonotype. This chain uses TRBV15 with TRBJ1-2; D unclear. This CDR3 is built from 19 residues. V was clipped by 4 bases and J by 2 bases, with 26 bases between them. Per germline, CDR1 LNHNV and CDR2 YYDKDF (reference sequence). The chain's CDR3 is CATSTPVREHQTWNYGYTF. The CDR3 DNA reads as TGTGCCACCAGCACGCCCGTCCGGGAACACCAAACTTGGAACTATGGCTACACCTTC.

This clonotype was recorded at least ten times. The V gene is TRBV27, the J gene TRBJ1-1; D remains ambiguous. Trimming left V 4 bases short and J 1 base short, with 10 bases between. CDR1 MNHEY and CDR2 SMNVEV come from the germline V gene (reference sequence). The CDR3 consists of 14 residues. CDR3: CASSSGFQNTEAFF. Here the CDR3 DNA reads TGTGCCAGCAGTTCGGGCTTCCAGAACACTGAAGCTTTCTTT.

The chain carries TRBV12-3 or TRBV12-4 and TRBJ2-2; TRBD1 matches at 7 bases. CDR3 length: 16 residues. V shed 6 bases and J 5 bases; nucleotides not matched to a gene: 12. CDR3 coding DNA: TGTGCCAGCAGGGTGACAGGGCTGGCGGGTACCGGGGAGCTGTTTTTT. Translation: CASRVTGLAGTGELFF.

This clonotype is a singleton in its sample. It may be a read error: a sequence one base away is much more abundant. The chain recombines TRBV10-3 with TRBJ2-3; D is undetermined. The DNA end is more similar to TRBJ1-5, so the J call may be wrong. Germline lookup yields CDR1 ENHRY and CDR2 SYGVKD. The CDR3 is 12 amino acids. The CDR3 nucleotides are TGTGCCATCAGTGGGCTGGGAGATACGCAGCATTTT. Amino acids: CAISGLGDTQHF.

This clonotype occurred a few times. A read error may be the cause here, since a much bigger clone is one base away. The chain employs TRBV2 and TRBJ2-7; 10 bases map to TRBD2. This CDR3 has 15 residues. Germline V CDR1 and CDR2: SNHLY, FYNNEI. CDR3 amino acids: CARSPGTSATYEQYV. The CDR3, as DNA: TGTGCCCGCAGTCCCGGGACTAGCGCAACCTACGAGCAGTACGTC.

The V call is TRBV11-3, the J call TRBJ1-1; D is perhaps TRBD1 (5 bases). CDR1 and CDR2 from the germline V gene are SGHNT and YENEEA. This CDR3 contains 13 residues. V was pared by 3 bases and J by 4 bases, with 9 bases between. CDR3 in amino acids: CASSFAGTTEAFF. The CDR3 DNA follows: TGTGCCAGCAGCTTTGCGGGGACCACTGAAGCTTTCTTT.

This clonotype was picked up a small number of times. The chain recombines TRBV10-1 with TRBJ2-3; TRBD2 is a possible D gene (7 bases). The CDR3 sequence is 12 residues long. Germline CDR1 and CDR2: WNHNN and SYGVQD (reference sequence). Deletions cut 0 bases from V and 12 bases from J, with 10 bases between. The CDR3 region is CASSESGGPQYF. CDR3 nucleotide sequence: TGCGCCAGCAGTGAGTCGGGGGGGCCCCAGTATTTT.

This clonotype was recorded many times. The chain carries TRBV12-3 or TRBV12-4 and TRBJ2-3; 8 bases agree with TRBD2. After removal of 7 bases from V and 4 bases from J, the junction contained 4 bases not matched to a gene. This CDR3 contains 13 residues. The CDR3 spells CASKRGGSDTQYF. DNA for the CDR3: TGTGCCAGCAAACGGGGGGGGTCAGATACGCAGTATTTT.